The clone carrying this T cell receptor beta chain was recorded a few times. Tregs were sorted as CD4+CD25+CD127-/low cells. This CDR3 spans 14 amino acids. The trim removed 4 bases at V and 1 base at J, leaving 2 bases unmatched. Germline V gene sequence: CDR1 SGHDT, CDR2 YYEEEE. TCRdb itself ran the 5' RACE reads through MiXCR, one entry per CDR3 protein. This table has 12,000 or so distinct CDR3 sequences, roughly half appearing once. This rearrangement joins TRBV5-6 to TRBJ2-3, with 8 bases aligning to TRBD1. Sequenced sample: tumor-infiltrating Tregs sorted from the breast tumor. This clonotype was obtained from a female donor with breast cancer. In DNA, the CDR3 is TGTGCCAGCAGCACACAGGGGGGCACAGATACGCAGTATTTT. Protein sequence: CASSTQGGTDTQYF.